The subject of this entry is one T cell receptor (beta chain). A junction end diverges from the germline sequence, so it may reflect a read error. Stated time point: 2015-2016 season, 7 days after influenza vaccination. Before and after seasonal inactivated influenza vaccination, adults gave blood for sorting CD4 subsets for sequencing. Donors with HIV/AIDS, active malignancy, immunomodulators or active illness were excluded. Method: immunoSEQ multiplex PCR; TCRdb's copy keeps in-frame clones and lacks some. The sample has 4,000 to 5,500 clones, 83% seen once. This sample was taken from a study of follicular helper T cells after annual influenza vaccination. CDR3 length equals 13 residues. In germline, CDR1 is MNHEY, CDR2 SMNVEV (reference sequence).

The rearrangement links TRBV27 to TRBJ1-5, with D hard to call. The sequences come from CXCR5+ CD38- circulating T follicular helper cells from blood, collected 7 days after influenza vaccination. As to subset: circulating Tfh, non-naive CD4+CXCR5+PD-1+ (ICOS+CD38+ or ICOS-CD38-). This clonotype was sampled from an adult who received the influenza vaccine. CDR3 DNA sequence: TGTGCCAGCGGTTTAGTAGGTAATCAGCCCCAGCATTTT. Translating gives CASGLVGNQPQHF.